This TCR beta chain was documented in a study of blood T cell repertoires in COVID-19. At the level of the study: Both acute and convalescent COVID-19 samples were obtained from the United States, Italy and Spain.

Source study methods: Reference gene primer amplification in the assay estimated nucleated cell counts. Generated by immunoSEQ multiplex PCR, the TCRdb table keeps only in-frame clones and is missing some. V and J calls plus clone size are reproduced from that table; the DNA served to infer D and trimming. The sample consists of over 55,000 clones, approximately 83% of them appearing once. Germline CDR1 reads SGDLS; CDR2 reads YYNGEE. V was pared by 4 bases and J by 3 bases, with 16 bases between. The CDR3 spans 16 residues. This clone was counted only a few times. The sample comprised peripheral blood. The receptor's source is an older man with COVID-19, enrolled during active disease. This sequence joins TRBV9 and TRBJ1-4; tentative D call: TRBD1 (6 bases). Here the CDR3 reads CASSPFGTPANEKLFF. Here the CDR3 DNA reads TGTGCCAGCAGCCCATTCGGGACACCGGCTAATGAAAAACTGTTTTTT.